The rows below give T cell receptor beta chains drawn from one sample of a study of cytomegalovirus exposure and HLA in healthy donors. TCRdb's table, derived via immunoSEQ multiplex PCR, lists solely in-frame clones and lacks some. Found here are around 190,000 clones, less than 85% of them singletons; the top ten hold about 4.6%. Sequencing used PBMCs. The receptors shown here come from a young man in good health and CMV-seropositive. CDR3s include the opening cysteine and the closing phenylalanine or tryptophan. Each record gives: V gene, clone size, D gene, J gene, CDR3 DNA, CDR3 protein. A D gene is named only where the DNA matches it firmly. Size is stated for part of the rows, as once, few or many counts, or as a class when the clone is expanded.

V: TRBV7-2; size: .; D: TRBD1; J: TRBJ1-1; DNA: TGTGCCAGCAGCTTAGCGGCGGGACAGGGCCTCACTGAAGCTTTCTTT; CDR3: CASSLAAGQGLTEAFF
V: TRBV7-2; size: .; D: .; J: TRBJ2-5; DNA: TGTGCCAGCAGGTCTAGGGGGGAGACCCAGTACTTC; CDR3: CASRSRGETQYF
V: TRBV9; size: .; D: .; J: TRBJ1-6; DNA: TGTGCCAGCAGCCGTAGAGCAGGGGCCGGGTATAATTCACCCCTCCACTTT; CDR3: CASSRRAGAGYNSPLHF
V: TRBV5-1; size: few; D: .; J: TRBJ2-5; DNA: TGCGCCAGCAGCGAGATAGCGGAAGAGACCCAGTACTTC; CDR3: CASSEIAEETQYF
V: TRBV5-4; size: .; D: TRBD2; J: TRBJ2-5; DNA: TGTGCCAGCAGCGTGGGGACTAGCGGGAGGGGAGAGACCCAGTACTTC; CDR3: CASSVGTSGRGETQYF
V: TRBV6-5; size: .; D: .; J: TRBJ2-7; DNA: TGTGCCAGCAGCCCTAGTCCGAGCAGCTACGAGCAGTACTTC; CDR3: CASSPSPSSYEQYF
V: TRBV29-1; size: once; D: TRBD1; J: TRBJ1-5; DNA: TGCAGCGTTTCGACAGGGGGGGGTCAGCCCCAGCATTTT; CDR3: CSVSTGGGQPQHF
V: TRBV6-1; size: .; D: .; J: TRBJ2-3; DNA: TGTGCCAGCAGTAGCGGTTCTAGCACAGATACGCAGTATTTT; CDR3: CASSSGSSTDTQYF
V: TRBV19; size: .; D: TRBD1; J: TRBJ1-6; DNA: TGTGCCAGTACGGGACAGGGGGTAACGAATTCACCCCTCCACTTT; CDR3: CASTGQGVTNSPLHF
V: TRBV5-1; size: .; D: TRBD2; J: TRBJ2-1; DNA: TGCGCCAGCAGCTTGCAGACTAGCGGTGAGCAGTTCTTC; CDR3: CASSLQTSGEQFF
V: TRBV4-1; size: few; D: TRBD2; J: TRBJ2-7; DNA: TGCGCCAGCAGCCAAGAACTAGCGGGGAGCTACGAGCAGTACTTC; CDR3: CASSQELAGSYEQYF
V: TRBV27; size: .; D: TRBD2; J: TRBJ2-7; DNA: TGTGCCAGCAGTTTCCGGCTAGCGGGTGCGGCCTACTACGAGCAGTACTTC; CDR3: CASSFRLAGAAYYEQYF
V: TRBV5-4; size: once; D: TRBD2; J: TRBJ2-5; DNA: TGTGCCAGCAGCCCAACCCTATTAGCGGGAGGGAGGGGAGAGACCCAGTACTTC; CDR3: CASSPTLLAGGRGETQYF
V: TRBV28; size: .; D: .; J: TRBJ1-6; DNA: TGTGCCAGCAGCCGTGGTGACATAGGGAGGGCCCTCCACTTT; CDR3: CASSRGDIGRALHF
V: TRBV6-5; size: .; D: .; J: TRBJ2-7; DNA: TGTGCCAGCAGTTACTCGTGGGCGCGGGGCACTGAGCAGTACTTC; CDR3: CASSYSWARGTEQYF
V: TRBV7-2; size: .; D: TRBD1; J: TRBJ1-5; DNA: TGTGCCAGCAGTTCAGACAGGGTCAATCAGCCCCAGCATTTT; CDR3: CASSSDRVNQPQHF
V: TRBV6-6; size: .; D: TRBD2; J: TRBJ2-1; DNA: TGTGCCAGCAGTCCAATAGCGGGAGGGAATGAGCAGTTCTTC; CDR3: CASSPIAGGNEQFF
V: TRBV15; size: .; D: TRBD2; J: TRBJ2-5; DNA: TGTGCCACCAGCAGAGCCCCCCTTGGGCGGGGGGGCCGGGAGACCCAGTACTTC; CDR3: CATSRAPLGRGGRETQYF
V: TRBV20-1; size: .; D: .; J: TRBJ2-7; DNA: TGCAGTGCTAGTTTGAGGGACGAGCAGTACTTC; CDR3: CSASLRDEQYF
V: TRBV9; size: .; D: .; J: TRBJ2-1; DNA: TGTGCCAGCAGCGTAGTAGAGGGTTGGGACAATGAGCAGTTCTTC; CDR3: CASSVVEGWDNEQFF
V: TRBV4-3; size: .; D: .; J: TRBJ2-1; DNA: TGCGCCAGCAGCCCTGTAGGAGGAGGGGCTAATGAGCAGTTCTTC; CDR3: CASSPVGGGANEQFF
V: TRBV4-1; size: .; D: TRBD2; J: TRBJ2-5; DNA: TGCGCCAGCAGCCCAAACGCGGGAGTGGGATCGGAGACCCAGTACTTC; CDR3: CASSPNAGVGSETQYF
V: TRBV7-2; size: few; D: TRBD1; J: TRBJ2-7; DNA: TGTGCCAGCAGCGTATGGACAGGGGGCGAGCAGTACTTC; CDR3: CASSVWTGGEQYF
V: TRBV5-3; size: .; D: TRBD2; J: TRBJ2-4; DNA: TGTGCCAGAAGCGACCCCTCTAGCGGGAGGGCCCGTAGCCAAGTTACCAAAAACATTCAGTACTTC; CDR3: CARSDPSSGRARSQVTKNIQYF
V: TRBV5-1; size: .; D: .; J: TRBJ1-4; DNA: TGCGCCAGCAGCTCAGGGGCCTTTAATGAAAAACTGTTTTTT; CDR3: CASSSGAFNEKLFF
V: TRBV7-9; size: .; D: .; J: TRBJ1-1; DNA: TGTGCCAGCAGCTTAGGACAGAGCAACACTGAAGCTTTCTTT; CDR3: CASSLGQSNTEAFF
V: TRBV14; size: .; D: TRBD1; J: TRBJ1-2; DNA: TGTGCCAGCCACGGACAGGGCCACTATGGCTACACCTTC; CDR3: CASHGQGHYGYTF